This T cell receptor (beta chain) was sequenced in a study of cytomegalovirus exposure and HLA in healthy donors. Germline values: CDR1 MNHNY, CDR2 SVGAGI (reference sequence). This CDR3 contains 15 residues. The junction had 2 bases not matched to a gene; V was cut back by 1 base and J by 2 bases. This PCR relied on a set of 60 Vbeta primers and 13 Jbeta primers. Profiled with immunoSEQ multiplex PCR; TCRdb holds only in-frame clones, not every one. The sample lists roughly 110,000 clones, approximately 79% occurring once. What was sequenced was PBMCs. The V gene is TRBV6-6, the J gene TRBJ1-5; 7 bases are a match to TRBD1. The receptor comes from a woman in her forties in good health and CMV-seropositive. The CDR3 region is CASSYLQGRNQPQHF. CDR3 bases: TGTGCCAGCAGTTACTTACAGGGGCGCAATCAGCCCCAGCATTTT.